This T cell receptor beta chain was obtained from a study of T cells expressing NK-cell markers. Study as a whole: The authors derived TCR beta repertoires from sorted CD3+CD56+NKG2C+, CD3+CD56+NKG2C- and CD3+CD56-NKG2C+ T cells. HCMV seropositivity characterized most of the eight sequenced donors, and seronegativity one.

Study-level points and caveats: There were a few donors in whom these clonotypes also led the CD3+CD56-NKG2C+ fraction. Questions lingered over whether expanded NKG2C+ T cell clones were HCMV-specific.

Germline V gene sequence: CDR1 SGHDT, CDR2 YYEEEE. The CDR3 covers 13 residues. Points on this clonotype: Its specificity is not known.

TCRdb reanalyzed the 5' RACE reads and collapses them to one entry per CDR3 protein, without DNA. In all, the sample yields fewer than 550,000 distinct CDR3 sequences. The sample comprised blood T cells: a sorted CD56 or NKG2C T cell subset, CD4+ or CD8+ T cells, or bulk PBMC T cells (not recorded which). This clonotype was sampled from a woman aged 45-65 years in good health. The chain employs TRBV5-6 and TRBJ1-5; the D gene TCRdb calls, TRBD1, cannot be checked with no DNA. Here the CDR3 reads CASSSRGREPQHF. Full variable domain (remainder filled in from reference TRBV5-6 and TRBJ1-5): DAGVTQSPTHLIKTRGQQVTLRCSPKSGHDTVSWYQQALGQGPQFIFQYYEEEERQRGNFPDRFSGHQFPNYSSELNVNALLLGDSALYLCASSSRGREPQHFGDGTRLSIL.